This T cell receptor beta chain comes out of a study of cytomegalovirus exposure and HLA in healthy donors. Study in general: Unique TCRs numbering some 77 million, obtained from HLA-typed donors, made up an early data release.

Points on this clone: Its antigen is as yet unknown.

There are 13 residues in the CDR3. After removal of 8 bases from V and 3 bases from J, the junction contained 6 bases not matched to a gene. Germline assignment: CDR1 MNHEY and CDR2 SMNVEV (reference sequence). Healthy individuals who donated bone marrow served as the donors. General study findings and limits: For TCR beta chains, V- and J-gene trimming was later linked to a missense DCLRE1C variant.

Primers: 60 Vbeta forward and 13 Jbeta reverse. Repertoires were generated with immunoSEQ multiplex PCR, while TCRdb's copy carries only in-frame clones and drops some. The data show around 130,000 clones, with about 81% seen just once and almost 6% held by the top ten. The sequenced sample was PBMCs. V is TRBV27 and J is TRBJ2-7; 8 nucleotides align to TRBD1. The sequence derives from a woman in her forties in good health and CMV-seropositive. The CDR3 region has the DNA TGTGCCAGCGCAGGACAGGGATTCTACGAGCAGTACTTC. Its protein product is CASAGQGFYEQYF.